The sample holds one count of the clone carrying this T cell receptor beta chain. Its target is not known. The CDR3 covers 13 residues. Deletions cut 4 bases from V and 3 bases from J, with 7 bases between. Germline CDR1 SNHLY, CDR2 FYNNEI. The data were obtained in a study of shared clonotypes between healthy human individuals. Study results and caveats: In a handful of donors, around 5% of naive CD4 clonotypes appeared in common.

Profiling relied on immunoSEQ multiplex PCR, and the TCRdb table lists in-frame clones only, not all of them. The sample has roughly 1,100,000 clones, approximately 76% seen once; the top ten hold 1.4%. The clonotype originates from a man younger than 30 in good health. The sequenced material came from memory CD4+ T cells sorted from blood. Subset meaning: CD45RA-negative fraction. V is TRBV2 and J is TRBJ1-3; perhaps TRBD1 as D (5 bases). The CDR3 region is CASSGQIGNTIYF. DNA of the CDR3: TGTGCCAGCAGTGGACAGATTGGAAACACCATATATTTT.